The clone carrying this T cell receptor beta chain has more than one count but fewer than ten. This entry is derived from a study of blood T cell repertoires in COVID-19. V was pared by 3 bases and J by 0 bases, with 18 bases between. The CDR3 covers 18 residues. Germline lookup yields CDR1 PRHDT and CDR2 FYEKMQ (reference sequence). Original methodology: Nucleated cell number was recorded as an estimate derived from reference gene primer amplification. Using immunoSEQ multiplex PCR, the repertoire was profiled, and TCRdb retains in-frame clones only, with some absent. The V and J calls and clone size were taken over from that table, and D and trimming were inferred from the DNA. The data hold 250,000 or so clones, with about nine tenths observed a single time.

This chain links TRBV13 with TRBJ1-3; a possible D gene is TRBD1 (5 bases). The sequenced material came from PBMCs or T cells enriched from blood (not recorded which). The source of this sequence is a man over 45 who had been exposed to COVID-19. The CDR3 nucleotides read TGTGCCAGCAGCTTTGAGAAGGGGCGTATAAGCTCTGGAAACACCATATATTTT. Translated: CASSFEKGRISSGNTIYF.